This TCR beta chain was captured by sequencing in a study of cytomegalovirus exposure and HLA in healthy donors. Repertoires were generated with immunoSEQ multiplex PCR, while TCRdb's copy carries only in-frame clones and drops some. This sample carries some 130,000 clones, 80% to 90% of them seen once, and the ten largest clones take 1.4% to 1.5%. Trimming pared 3 bases from V and 10 bases from J, leaving 25 bases between. The germline CDR1 and CDR2 sequences are SNHLY and FYNNEI. This CDR3 contains 18 residues. This chain uses TRBV2 with TRBJ1-6, with D unresolved. Sequencing input: PBMCs. The clonotype comes from a woman in her thirties in good health and CMV-seronegative. The CDR3 loop reads CASSDRPSFPRWASPLHF. For the CDR3, the DNA is TGTGCCAGCAGTGATCGGCCCTCTTTTCCCCGCTGGGCCTCACCCCTCCACTTT.